The T cell receptor beta chain under discussion was sequenced for a study of cytomegalovirus exposure and HLA in healthy donors (dated by TCRdb to 2016 to 2017). About the full investigation: An earlier analysis of roughly 500 of the donors reported 276 Gb of sequence data and about 120 million unique TCR beta sequences obtained from approximately 180 million T cells. About 280 gigabases of sequencing data and around 85 million unique TCR sequences made up an early release that covered 500 to 700 HLA-typed donors. Of the 350 to 400 genotyped donors, 65% to 90% fell in the genetic ancestry cluster associated with self-reported Caucasian donors. The aim of the study was to test whether cataloging public T cell receptors could identify signatures of past pathogen exposure. The study used immunosequencing to profile the T cell repertoires of approximately 630 subjects and linked those repertoires to cytomegalovirus serostatus. In addition to the first cohort of 666 subjects, a separate validation cohort of some 120 different subjects was used. To predict cytomegalovirus infection status, the study brought together high-throughput TCR immunosequencing, statistical association of individual TCRs with disease status, and machine learning. In a later analysis, previously published TCR beta repertoires from 500 to 750 donors were re-analyzed and high-resolution HLA genotyping was added so that TCR occurrence patterns could be studied. Rather than using new phenotypic data, the later analysis identified candidate immune exposures from TCR beta sequences and from how often those sequences occurred across donors. An earlier analysis of some 500 of the donors applied high-throughput TCR beta sequencing to assess whether each TCR beta V gene segment acted as functional or pseudogenic. Donor age, sex, ethnicity and CMV serostatus were compiled alongside the repertoire data. Genome-wide SNP genotypes for about 65% of the 666 donors were used in a later genetic analysis, which treated that subset as a discovery cohort. Every discovery cohort repertoire had been produced on one sequencing platform. Both class I and class II loci were covered by HLA typing, at four-digit resolution. The number of typed donors differed by locus: roughly 629-640 for A, B, C, DRB1 and DQB1; about 520 for DQA1; 606 for DPA1; and some 450 for DPB1. Four or five DR-DQ haplotypes were handled as single units for association and clustering, since linkage in the cohort was strong. Among about 400 genotyped donors of the cohort, an average of roughly 230,000 unique TCR beta nucleotide sequences was sequenced per donor, of which 15% to 20% were non-productive.

As encoded in the germline V gene (reference sequence), CDR1 is LNHDA while CDR2 is SQIVND. A distance of 27 bases separates the germline ends of V and J, which lose 5 bases and 5 bases respectively. From cysteine to phenylalanine, the CDR3 is 18 amino acids long. The DNA shown is the 54-base CDR3, in frame from base 1. A word on this clone: Its antigen is still unknown. No clone much larger than this one lies a single base away; base qualities are absent.

The library was prepared using the immunoSEQ multiplex PCR assay. The multiplex PCR relied on a mix of 60 forward primers for TCR Vbeta segments and 13 reverse primers for TCR Jbeta segments. A multiplex PCR assay on genomic DNA amplified the CDR3 region of rearranged TCR beta genes. The Illumina HiSeq System was used to sequence the amplified TCR beta libraries as 87-base-pair reads. Under the source paper's analysis protocol: Across the 700 or so repertoires, a later analysis counted approximately 83 million unique TCR beta chains, around 10 million of which were shared by at least two donors. To remove PCR and sequencing errors, raw reads were error-corrected and collapsed into unique sequences using a nearest-neighbor algorithm that merged closely related sequences. To assign V, D and J gene segments, CDR3 sequences were aligned to IMGT reference sequences. Each retained sequence needed at least a six-nucleotide match to both a V gene segment and a J gene segment. A rearrangement counted as productive if the CDR3 had no stop codons and remained in frame with V and J, and every other rearrangement counted as non-productive. Following IMGT convention, CDR3 was defined as the stretch from the second conserved V-encoded cysteine up to the conserved J-encoded phenylalanine. Sequences without an unambiguous match to a single V gene segment were excluded from the earlier analysis of about 630 of the donors. In an earlier analysis of several hundred of the donors, V segments were called functional above 56.7% productive rearrangements and were called segregating when the between-donor standard deviation exceeded 5%. A statistical classification framework was developed to diagnose cytomegalovirus status using the catalog of TCR beta chain sequences. In a later analysis, V and J genes were assigned by comparing TCR nucleotide sequences against IMGT/GENE-DB human TR gene sequences. Using the TCRdist pipeline, a later analysis assigned CDR3 sequences along with most-parsimonious VDJ recombination scenarios. In a later analysis, each TCR beta chain was defined by its CDR3 amino acid sequence together with its V-gene family, and reads without a unique V-gene family were excluded. As a way to deal with suspected cross-contamination and a sequencing artifact, a later analysis dropped under 600 nucleotide sequences that were highly shared and had low generation probability. In a later analysis, a clonal expansion index was calculated for each public chain from normalized within-repertoire ranks of inferred template counts. In a later analysis, generation probabilities were computed with a VDJ recombination model fitted to out-of-frame rearrangements, and the resulting probabilities were checked against IGoR. In a later analysis, TCR-TCR, TCR-HLA and TCR-CMV co-occurrence was scored with hypergeometric tests, and a repertoire-size bias correction was applied to TCR pairs. A later analysis estimated false discovery rates by permuting HLA or CMV assignments 20 times. A later analysis grouped co-occurring TCRs with DBSCAN, adding TCRdist sequence similarity when clustering within HLA-allele-positive subsets. Repertoires with fewer than 30,000 or more than 120,000 public chains, plus five repertoires with anomalous nucleotide sharing, were excluded from co-occurrence clustering. TCRdb retrieved this table from immuneACCESS and kept in-frame rearrangements only. Not all clones are present; in checked studies, unresolved V genes account for under half, and no reason is known for the remainder. The DNA gave D and trimming, while V, J and clone size come from that table. The sample has 160,000 or so clones on record, around 79% of them singletons. The ten largest clonotypes hold roughly 0.5% of the sample.

The paper as a whole reports these results and caveats: The authors suggested that the approach could potentially be generalized to other disease states and immunological phenotypes. Broadly in line with IMGT annotations, most TCR beta V segments showed up in productive rearrangements about 87% or about 30% of the time in an earlier analysis of under 700 of the donors. The cohort was sequenced for TCR beta chains only, and without alpha or paired-chain data the features that could be detected were limited. In vitro tests confirmed that a few of the cytomegalovirus-associated TCR beta chains recognize cytomegalovirus antigens. A later genetic analysis associated a missense DCLRE1C variant with V-gene and J-gene trimming of TCR beta chains, and an independent cohort replicated the association. Sequencing depth was assumed to be roughly uniform across donors in the presence/absence analyses, though that assumption may not hold. In the study, some 160 TCR beta chains were listed as associated with cytomegalovirus. In a later analysis, HLA-associated TCR beta chains were found to be more clonally expanded and to have lower generation probabilities than equally common non-associated chains. Most TCR sequences were observed very rarely across donors, whereas some public TCRs were present in many individuals. Because HLA typing was missing for some donors at each locus, association tests included only the typed subset. Most CMV-associated TCR beta chains appeared to be HLA-restricted in a later analysis, and the HLA associations seemed to be driven largely by CMV exposure. Because counts were too low, 15 to 20 rarely observed V segments, including chromosome 9 orphons, were left out of the earlier analysis of approximately 580 of the donors. In a later analysis, TCR association rates were found to vary across HLA loci, with the most associated TCRs seen for DRB1 alleles and the fewest for HLA-C alleles. Strong co-occurrence of HLA alleles, especially DR and DQ, made assigning TCR associations to individual alleles difficult. According to a later analysis, parvovirus B19, influenza, CMV and Epstein-Barr virus appeared linked to several top co-occurrence clusters. In a later genetic analysis, fewer N-insertions in productive TCRs were reported among donors in an Asian-associated ancestry cluster than the roughly 700-donor mean. Linkage disequilibrium might explain the correlated functional status among segregating V segments, but an unknown experimental factor could not be ruled out. Cytomegalovirus status was reported to be diagnosed by the classifier with high specificity and sensitivity in both the original and validation cohorts. A further reported finding was that TCR beta sequences accurately predicted the HLA-A and HLA-B alleles for most subjects in the first cohort. A group of highly shared sequence variants was considered likely to be a technical artifact of the sequencing pipeline. Some IMGT-functional V segments, including TRBV6-2 and TRBV6-3, could not be distinguished by the 87-base-pair reads and were therefore excluded. Immune exposure information for the cohort was limited to CMV serostatus. A later analysis associated 16,951 TCR beta sequences with specific HLA alleles at a false discovery rate of 0.05.

The cohort consisted of hundreds of healthy bone marrow donors. All cohort members were sampled while nominally healthy, although unrecorded immune exposures were likely present. The donor was CMV seronegative and was included in the group of under 450 seronegative cohort members. Every donor gave a peripheral blood sample, and the peripheral blood mononuclear cells from that sample were used for TCR beta sequencing. Genomic DNA was extracted from the blood cell samples with the Qiagen DNeasy Blood Extraction Kit. The TCR originated in a woman aged 50 to 65 in good health and CMV-seronegative. The V and J genes are TRBV19 and TRBJ1-1; D gene: possibly TRBD1, on 5 matching bases. Sequences were obtained from PBMCs. The CDR3 reads CASSPRTGLLRRATEAFF. In nucleotide form, the sequence is TGTGCCAGTAGTCCGCGAACAGGTCTACTTAGGCGCGCGACTGAAGCTTTCTTT.